The rows below give T cell receptor beta chains drawn from one sample of a study of monozygotic twins with inflammatory bowel disease. TCRdb reprocessed the 5' RACE reads and keeps a single row for each CDR3 protein, giving no DNA. The sample holds about 380,000 distinct CDR3 sequences. Material: blood. Source of these receptors: a human donor with ulcerative colitis or Crohn's disease, or a healthy co-twin of an affected twin (not recorded which). CDR3s include the opening cysteine and the closing phenylalanine or tryptophan. Fields, in order: CDR3 protein, V gene, J gene.

CDR3: CASSPLTGVTEAFF; V: TRBV7-2; J: TRBJ1-1
CDR3: CASRPEGAAWRLFF; V: TRBV5-1; J: TRBJ1-4
CDR3: CASSSGLASVDTQYF; V: TRBV18; J: TRBJ2-3
CDR3: CSASGGVNTGELFF; V: TRBV20-1; J: TRBJ2-2
CDR3: CASHLTGGVGYTF; V: TRBV6-6; J: TRBJ1-2
CDR3: CSARGGREWETQYF; V: TRBV20-1; J: TRBJ2-5
CDR3: CSARGPWARINEKLFF; V: TRBV20-1; J: TRBJ1-4
CDR3: CASSKLAAASWTQYF; V: TRBV28; J: TRBJ2-5
CDR3: CASSLGGGDEAFF; V: TRBV7-2; J: TRBJ1-1
CDR3: CASSLYNEQFF; V: TRBV12-3/TRBV12-4; J: TRBJ2-1
CDR3: CASSLERGDNIQYF; V: TRBV5-1; J: TRBJ2-4
CDR3: CASRRGSGITGELFF; V: TRBV2; J: TRBJ2-2
CDR3: CASSIVVQMNTEAFF; V: TRBV19; J: TRBJ1-1
CDR3: CASTLRGGESTDTQYF; V: TRBV5-1; J: TRBJ2-3
CDR3: CASSQGTRSSYEQYF; V: TRBV4-2; J: TRBJ2-7
CDR3: CASSTRRTDTIYF; V: TRBV7-2; J: TRBJ1-3
CDR3: CAISEPHGTSIYEQYF; V: TRBV10-3; J: TRBJ2-7
CDR3: CSADGTVGWVTDTQYF; V: TRBV20-1; J: TRBJ2-3
CDR3: CASSTDPGLKAKNIQYF; V: TRBV19; J: TRBJ2-4
CDR3: CASSMTGGLVHEQYF; V: TRBV7-6; J: TRBJ2-7
CDR3: CASSYGFSGGAEQFF; V: TRBV6-2/TRBV6-3; J: TRBJ2-1
CDR3: CASSYGGQGNYMNTEAFF; V: TRBV6-5; J: TRBJ1-1
CDR3: CASSYSRQGQETQYF; V: TRBV6-5; J: TRBJ2-5